The 29 T cell receptor beta chains given below trace back to one sample, sequenced in a study of neurological immune-mediated disorders. TCRdb reprocessed the 5' RACE reads via MiXCR and lists one record per CDR3 protein. The sample consists of about 24,000 distinct CDR3 sequences, less than 15% of them appearing once. Time point indicated: technical triplicate 1. Sequencing was carried out using CD4+ T cells from blood. These receptors all come from a female donor with HTLV-1-associated myelopathy (HAM/TSP).

This clonotype was detected ten times or more. This sequence joins TRBV20-1 and TRBJ2-1; 7 nucleotides match TRBD1. The germline V gene has CDR1 DFQATT and CDR2 SNEGSKA (reference sequence). The length of the CDR3 is 15 residues. V gave up 4 bases and J gave up 7 bases; unmatched junction bases: 13. The CDR3 here is CSATNRQGLGNEQFF. The CDR3 DNA sequence: TGCAGTGCTACCAACCGACAGGGCCTGGGGAATGAGCAGTTCTTC.

This clonotype occurred many times. The chain is built from TRBV4-1 and TRBJ2-7; 7 bases align to TRBD2. V was pared by 2 bases and J by 5 bases, with 9 bases of the junction left unmatched. This CDR3 has 15 amino acids. Germline assignment: CDR1 MGHRA and CDR2 YSYEKL. The CDR3 is CASSQFGGRSNEQYF. Here the CDR3 DNA reads TGCGCCAGCAGCCAATTCGGCGGGAGAAGCAACGAGCAGTACTTC.

At least ten counts were recorded for this clonotype. The chain combines TRBV4-1 with TRBJ2-1; D unresolved. The CDR3 spans 14 residues. Trimming took off 3 bases at V and 12 bases at J, with 18 bases between the two ends. Germline V CDR1 and CDR2: MGHRA, YSYEKL. CDR3 DNA: TGCGCCAGCAGCCACCCTGCTGCTGGGTCGGGGCAGTTCTTC. It is translated as CASSHPAAGSGQFF.

This chain links TRBV7-2 with TRBJ2-1, with D perhaps being TRBD1 or TRBD2 (5 bases each). From germline, CDR1 is SGHTA and CDR2 FQGNSA. The CDR3 totals 15 residues. Deletions cut 2 bases from V and 7 bases from J, with 15 bases between. The CDR3 loop is CASSLTVAGTNEQFF. The CDR3 DNA is TGTGCCAGCAGCTTAACCGTGGCAGGGACGAATGAGCAGTTCTTC.

V is TRBV20-1 and J is TRBJ2-3; D ambiguous. There are 12 residues in the CDR3. Per the germline V gene, CDR1 is DFQATT and CDR2 is SNEGSKA (reference sequence). Trimming took 0 bases from V and 1 from J, leaving 2 bases between them. The CDR3 bases are TGCAGTGCTAGAGAGGGCACAGATACGCAGTATTTT. Residues: CSAREGTDTQYF.

Comments on this clonotype: An end of the junction differs from the germline gene, which may be a read error. The V gene is TRBV18, the J gene TRBJ2-5; D remains ambiguous. The germline gives CDR1 KGHSH, CDR2 LQKENI. There are 13 residues in the CDR3. The DNA for the CDR3 is TGTGTCAGCTCCCCGAGTGGAAAAGAGACCCAGTACTTC. Translating gives CVSSPSGKETQYF.

The table lists this clonotype with many counts. The J gene is TRBJ1-4, the V gene TRBV5-1, with 11 bases identical to TRBD1. The V gene end was trimmed by 4 bases and the J gene end by 5 bases; junction bases not matched to a gene: 4. Per the germline V gene, CDR1 is SGHRS and CDR2 is YFSETQ. The CDR3 is 15 residues long. The CDR3 nucleotides are TGCGCCAGCAGCGCCCGGGACAGGGGGAATGAAAAACTGTTTTTT. It specifies CASSARDRGNEKLFF.

This clonotype is medium-sized. This rearrangement joins TRBV7-2 to TRBJ2-3; the match to TRBD2 covers 7 bases. V trimming: 3 bases; J trimming: 0 bases; junction bases outside the gene matches: 3. CDR3 size: 15 residues. Germline loops: CDR1 SGHTA, CDR2 FQGNSA. The CDR3 reads CASSFRLASTDTQYF. The CDR3 DNA reads TGTGCCAGCAGCTTCCGACTAGCTAGCACAGATACGCAGTATTTT.

This clonotype was recorded many times. The CDR3 reads CASSLTQLGDTGELFF. The CDR3 DNA reads TGTGCCAGCAGCCTGACTCAGCTGGGGGACACCGGGGAGCTGTTTTTT. This rearrangement joins TRBV11-2 to TRBJ2-2; D might be TRBD1 or TRBD2, each matching 5 bases. The CDR3 runs to 16 residues. Germline values: CDR1 SGHAT, CDR2 FQNNGV. V was shortened by 5 bases and J by 3 bases, with 16 bases between the two germline ends.

This clonotype was seen at least ten times. The chain couples TRBV6-6 to TRBJ2-2; 8 bases are a match to TRBD1. There are 14 residues in the CDR3. Germline V CDR1 and CDR2: MNHNY, SVGAGI (reference sequence). The ends lost 5 bases at V and 4 bases at J; junction bases unmatched: 3. This CDR3 is CASSTGGGTGELFF. The CDR3 nucleotides are TGTGCCAGCAGTACAGGGGGAGGCACCGGGGAGCTGTTTTTT.

This clonotype was detected many times. The rearrangement uses TRBV7-2 and TRBJ2-1; 7 nucleotides match TRBD2. V trimming: 5 bases; J trimming: 5 bases; junction bases outside the gene matches: 9. The CDR3 is made up of 15 amino acids. The germline gives CDR1 SGHTA, CDR2 FQGNSA. CDR3 residues: CASSALGSGHNEQFF. As DNA, the CDR3 is TGTGCCAGCAGCGCGTTAGGTAGCGGGCACAATGAGCAGTTCTTC. The whole variable domain, filled in from reference TRBV7-2 and TRBJ2-1, reads GAGVSQSPSNKVTEKGKDVELRCDPISGHTALYWYRQSLGQGLEFLIYFQGNSAPDKSGLPSDRFSAERTGGSVSTLTIQRTQQEDSAVYLCASSALGSGHNEQFFGPGTRLTVL.

This clonotype was counted many times. V gene TRBV25-1 combines with J gene TRBJ2-2; 13 bases match TRBD2. Per the germline V gene, CDR1 is MGHDK and CDR2 is SYGVNS. Trimming took 8 bases from V and 5 from J; bases not matched to a gene: 5. This CDR3 has 15 amino acids. In DNA form, the CDR3 reads TGTGCCAGCCGGACTAGCGGGAGCGGAACCGGGGAGCTGTTTTTT. It codes for CASRTSGSGTGELFF.

This clonotype was seen repeatedly, ten times or more. This chain's CDR3 is CAISDPGLAGGYNEQFF. The CDR3 DNA reads as TGTGCCATCAGTGACCCCGGACTAGCGGGGGGGTACAATGAGCAGTTCTTC. V and J are TRBV10-3 and TRBJ2-1; 15 bases are a match to TRBD2. Germline V gene data show CDR1 as ENHRY and CDR2 as SYGVKD. The CDR3 length is 17 residues. Trimming at V came to 3 bases and at J to 4 bases, leaving 4 bases not matched to a gene.

This clonotype was detected many times. This rearrangement joins TRBV9 to TRBJ2-6; D is ambiguous. The V gene's germline CDR1 is SGDLS and CDR2 YYNGEE. The V and J ends lost 3 bases and 0 bases respectively, with 7 bases between them. The CDR3 runs 15 residues. In nucleotides, the CDR3 is TGTGCCAGCAGCGGCCCGGGCTCTGGGGCCAACGTCCTGACTTTC. It is translated as CASSGPGSGANVLTF.

At least ten counts were recorded for this clonotype. Here the CDR3 reads CSVWGRPGYNEQFF. CDR3 coding DNA: TGCAGCGTTTGGGGACGGCCCGGGTACAATGAGCAGTTCTTC. The chain carries TRBV29-1 and TRBJ2-1, with D possibly being TRBD1 or TRBD2 (5 bases each). Germline CDR1 is SQVTM and CDR2 is ANQGSEA. The CDR3 loop spans 14 amino acids. V was shortened by 5 bases and J by 4 bases, with 15 bases between the two germline ends.

This clonotype was found many times. The V and J genes are TRBV27 and TRBJ1-6, with D uncertain. Trimming shortened V by 3 bases and J by 9 bases, and 12 bases separated the two germline ends. CDR1 and CDR2 (germline): MNHEY, SMNVEV (reference sequence). The CDR3 extends over 14 amino acids. In DNA form, the CDR3 reads TGTGCCAGCAGTTTGTTACAGATGAGTTCACCCCTCCACTTT. The encoded protein is CASSLLQMSSPLHF.

By sample share, this clonotype is medium-sized. The chain carries TRBV5-1 and TRBJ1-1; D may be TRBD1 (5 bases). V lost 3 bases and J 5 bases, leaving 11 bases between the germline ends. Germline loops: CDR1 SGHRS, CDR2 YFSETQ. The CDR3 contains 13 residues. In DNA form, the CDR3 reads TGCGCCAGCAGCTCCGGGGGGGTGACTGAAGCTTTCTTT. Encoded protein: CASSSGGVTEAFF.

This clonotype was detected many times. J is TRBJ2-7 and V is TRBV7-9; D gene uncertain. The CDR3 sequence is 12 residues long. The V gene lost 2 bases and the J gene lost 6 bases, with 8 bases spanning the gap. Germline assignment: CDR1 SEHNR and CDR2 FQNEAQ (reference sequence). The CDR3 region is CASSLQKSEQYF. CDR3 in DNA: TGTGCCAGCAGCTTACAGAAGTCCGAGCAGTACTTC.

This clonotype was counted at least ten times. The gene calls are TRBV5-5 and TRBJ1-1, with D maybe TRBD1 (5 bases). Germline V gives CDR1 SGHKS, CDR2 YYEKEE (reference sequence). Trimming took off 3 bases at V and 2 bases at J, with 8 bases between the two ends. This CDR3 spans 13 amino acids. CDR3 sequence: CASSWDRNTEAFF. Here the CDR3 DNA reads TGTGCCAGCAGCTGGGACCGTAACACTGAAGCTTTCTTT.

This clonotype was observed at least ten times. The gene calls are TRBV20-1 and TRBJ2-1; 13 positions match TRBD2. With 3 bases clipped from V and 11 bases from J, the junction kept 10 bases outside the gene matches. Germline CDR1 is DFQATT and CDR2 is SNEGSKA (reference sequence). CDR3 length equals 15 residues. The DNA for the CDR3 is TGCAGTGCTAGGGATTCCGGGACTAGCGGGGTAAAGCAGTTCTTC. Residues: CSARDSGTSGVKQFF.

The table lists this clonotype with many counts. The rearrangement joins TRBV6-5 to TRBJ1-1; 7 bases align to TRBD1. V lost 4 bases, J lost 4 bases, and 3 bases stayed unmatched. The CDR3 consists of 13 residues. The germline V gene encodes CDR1 MNHEY and CDR2 SVGAGI. As DNA, the CDR3 is TGTGCCAGCAGTTCACAGGGGATCACTGAAGCTTTCTTT. Residues: CASSSQGITEAFF.

In its sample, this clonotype ranks as medium-sized. This chain connects TRBV20-1 to TRBJ2-1; 13 positions agree with TRBD2. J was trimmed by 6 bases and V by 1 base; bases with no gene match: 0. Germline V gene lookup returns CDR1 DFQATT and CDR2 SNEGSKA (reference sequence). The CDR3 covers 14 residues. The CDR3 sequence: CSARGLAGGNEQFF. CDR3 sequence (DNA): TGCAGTGCTAGAGGACTAGCGGGAGGCAATGAGCAGTTCTTC.

This clonotype was seen repeatedly, ten times or more. The rearrangement joins TRBV20-1 to TRBJ2-1; weak D call: TRBD2 (5 bases). The CDR3 covers 15 residues. V was pared by 0 bases and J by 2 bases, with 11 bases between. Germline values: CDR1 DFQATT, CDR2 SNEGSKA (reference sequence). CDR3 residues: CSARDLRVPYNEQFF. The CDR3 nucleotides read TGCAGTGCTAGAGATCTGAGGGTTCCCTACAATGAGCAGTTCTTC.

This clonotype was seen many times. This sequence joins TRBV7-9 and TRBJ1-2; unclear D gene. Trimming cost V 5 bases and J 2 bases, with 18 bases left between them. Germline CDR1 and CDR2: SEHNR and FQNEAQ (reference sequence). This CDR3 has 16 amino acids. Here the CDR3 reads CASSQDLDRGNYGYTF. The DNA for the CDR3 is TGTGCCAGCAGCCAAGACCTCGACCGGGGAAACTATGGCTACACCTTC.

The V call is TRBV11-2, the J call TRBJ2-3; 7 bases align to TRBD2. The trim removed 3 bases at V and 0 bases at J, leaving 6 bases unmatched. Germline V gene data show CDR1 as SGHAT and CDR2 as FQNNGV. The CDR3 spans 16 residues. The CDR3 region is CASSLFQRGSTDTQYF. Written as DNA, the CDR3 is TGTGCCAGCAGCTTGTTCCAGCGGGGAAGCACAGATACGCAGTATTTT.

This clonotype was observed many times. The chain uses TRBV7-8 and TRBJ2-7; 11 bases line up with TRBD2. Germline V gives CDR1 SGHVS, CDR2 FQNEAQ. V lost 1 base, J lost 0 bases, and 2 bases stayed unmatched. The length of the CDR3 is 16 residues. The CDR3 sequence is CASSLDSGRASYEQYF. The DNA for the CDR3 is TGTGCCAGCAGCTTAGATAGCGGGAGGGCCTCCTACGAGCAGTACTTC. Together with reference TRBV7-8 and TRBJ2-7, the CDR3 gives the full variable domain: GAGVSQSPRYKVAKRGQDVALRCDPISGHVSLFWYQQALGQGPEFLTYFQNEAQLDKSGLPSDRFFAERPEGSVSTLKIQRTQQEDSAVYLCASSLDSGRASYEQYFGPGTRLTVT.

This clonotype was seen ten or more times. J is TRBJ2-3 and V is TRBV29-1; 8 bases map to TRBD2. In germline, CDR1 is SQVTM, CDR2 ANQGSEA. V was pared by 0 bases and J by 3 bases, with 11 bases of the junction left unmatched. The CDR3 is 17 residues long. The CDR3 DNA reads as TGCAGCGTTGAAGACTCGTGCGGGGGGCGGGAGACAGATACGCAGTATTTT. Encoded protein: CSVEDSCGGRETDTQYF.

There are many counts of this clonotype. For the CDR3, the DNA is TGTGCCAGCAGTTGGACGTCTAACTATGGCTACACCTTC. Translation: CASSWTSNYGYTF. The J gene is TRBJ1-2, the V gene TRBV28, with unresolved D. V lost 4 bases and J lost 0, with 6 bases in between. Germline CDR1 MDHEN, CDR2 SYDVKM. The CDR3 sequence is 13 residues long.

In the case of this clonotype: This may arise from a read error, as a much more abundant clone is one base away. The chain joins TRBV20-1 to TRBJ2-5, with D uncertain. The germline V and J ends were trimmed by 1 base and 5 bases, with 11 bases remaining between them. Germline CDR1 reads DFQATT; CDR2 reads SNEGSKA (reference sequence). The CDR3 covers 13 residues. DNA for the CDR3: TGCAGTGCTAGAGTGCATGGGTCGGAGACCCAGTACTTC. Translation gives CSARVHGSETQYF.